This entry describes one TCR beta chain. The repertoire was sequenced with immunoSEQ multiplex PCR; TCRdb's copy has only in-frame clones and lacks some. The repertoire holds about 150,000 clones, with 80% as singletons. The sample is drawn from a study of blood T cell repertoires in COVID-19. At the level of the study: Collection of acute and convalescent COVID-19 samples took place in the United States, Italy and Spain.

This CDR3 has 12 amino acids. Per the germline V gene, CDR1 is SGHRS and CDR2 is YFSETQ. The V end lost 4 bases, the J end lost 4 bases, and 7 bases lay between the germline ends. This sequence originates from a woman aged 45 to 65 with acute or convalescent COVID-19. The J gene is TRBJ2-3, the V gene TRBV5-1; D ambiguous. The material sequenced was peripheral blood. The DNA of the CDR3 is TGCGCCAGCAGCGGAAGCGCAGATACGCAGTATTTT. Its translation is CASSGSADTQYF. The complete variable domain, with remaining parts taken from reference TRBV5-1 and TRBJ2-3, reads KAGVTQTPRYLIKTRGQQVTLSCSPISGHRSVSWYQQTPGQGLQFLFEYFSETQRNKGNFPGRFSGRQFSNSRSEMNVSTLELGDSALYLCASSGSADTQYFGPGTRLTVL.